These T cell receptor beta chains were read from a single sample in a study of cytomegalovirus exposure and HLA in healthy donors. Sequencing used immunoSEQ multiplex PCR; TCRdb keeps in-frame clones, though not all of them. The sample lists around 50,000 clones; around three quarters were seen once. Sequenced sample: PBMCs. The receptors derive from a man aged 25 to 40 in good health and CMV-seropositive. Both conserved end residues are part of each CDR3. Fields, in order: CDR3 DNA, CDR3 protein, D gene, clone size, V gene, J gene. D genes are given only for firm matches. A clone size is listed for some rows: how often the clone was seen (once, few, many), or a class if it is expanded.

CDR3 DNA: TGTGCCAGCACCCCAATCCGGGACAAGGGGGTTAGCAATCAGCCCCAGCATTTT
CDR3 protein: CASTPIRDKGVSNQPQHF
D gene: -
clone size: -
V gene: TRBV27
J gene: TRBJ1-5

CDR3 DNA: TGTGCCAGCAGCTTTTCTCAGGGTGGGACTAGCGGGGGAGGCTCCTACAATGAGCAGTTCTTC
CDR3 protein: CASSFSQGGTSGGGSYNEQFF
D gene: -
clone size: -
V gene: TRBV12-1
J gene: TRBJ2-1

CDR3 DNA: TGTGCCAGCAGCCCTAACCCCGGACAGAGGGATTTTGAAGCTTTCTTT
CDR3 protein: CASSPNPGQRDFEAFF
D gene: -
clone size: -
V gene: TRBV14
J gene: TRBJ1-1

CDR3 DNA: TGTGCCTGGACCGGGACAGATAATTCACCCCTCCACTTT
CDR3 protein: CAWTGTDNSPLHF
D gene: TRBD1
clone size: -
V gene: TRBV30
J gene: TRBJ1-6

CDR3 DNA: TGTGCCAGCAGCTTAGGTCGGGGGGACACCGGGGAGCTGTTTTTT
CDR3 protein: CASSLGRGDTGELFF
D gene: TRBD2
clone size: -
V gene: TRBV7-3
J gene: TRBJ2-2

CDR3 DNA: TGCACCGCGGTGGAGCAAGAGACCCAGTACTTC
CDR3 protein: CTAVEQETQYF
D gene: -
clone size: once
V gene: TRBV20-1
J gene: TRBJ2-5

CDR3 DNA: TGTGCCAGCAGCATTTCCCCAGATGCGGGGGACACAGATACGCAGTATTTT
CDR3 protein: CASSISPDAGDTDTQYF
D gene: TRBD2
clone size: -
V gene: TRBV9
J gene: TRBJ2-3

CDR3 DNA: TGCGCCAGCAGCCCCTTGACGGGACAGAACACTGAAGCTTTCTTT
CDR3 protein: CASSPLTGQNTEAFF
D gene: -
clone size: -
V gene: TRBV5-1
J gene: TRBJ1-1

CDR3 DNA: TGTGCCAGCAGTTATATCGACACCACTGAAGCTTTCTTT
CDR3 protein: CASSYIDTTEAFF
D gene: -
clone size: once
V gene: TRBV6-6
J gene: TRBJ1-1

CDR3 DNA: TGTGCCATCAGTGAGCCCCAGGGGGCGTCGAGCAATCAGCCCCAGCATTTT
CDR3 protein: CAISEPQGASSNQPQHF
D gene: TRBD1
clone size: -
V gene: TRBV10-3
J gene: TRBJ1-5

CDR3 DNA: TGTGCCAGTAGTAAGGACAATCTGGAGACCCAATACTTC
CDR3 protein: CASSKDNLETQYF
D gene: -
clone size: -
V gene: TRBV19
J gene: TRBJ2-5

CDR3 DNA: TGCGCCAGCAGCCAACCGACAGGGGGCCCCTACAATGAGCAGTTCTTC
CDR3 protein: CASSQPTGGPYNEQFF
D gene: TRBD1
clone size: -
V gene: TRBV4-1
J gene: TRBJ2-1

CDR3 DNA: TGTGCCAGCAGCTTCGACAGGGAGAATTCACTTGGGGCCAACGTCCTGACTTTC
CDR3 protein: CASSFDRENSLGANVLTF
D gene: TRBD1
clone size: -
V gene: TRBV7-8
J gene: TRBJ2-6

CDR3 DNA: TGTGCCAGTAGTCGACAGGGGGCTGAAGCTTTCTTT
CDR3 protein: CASSRQGAEAFF
D gene: TRBD1
clone size: -
V gene: TRBV19
J gene: TRBJ1-1

CDR3 DNA: TGTGCCAGAAGCCCACGACAGTCCGACTCCAATTCACCCCTCCACTTT
CDR3 protein: CARSPRQSDSNSPLHF
D gene: -
clone size: -
V gene: TRBV5-3
J gene: TRBJ1-6

CDR3 DNA: TGTGCCAGCAGCACCGGGACAGAGTACAATGAGCAGTTCTTC
CDR3 protein: CASSTGTEYNEQFF
D gene: TRBD1
clone size: -
V gene: TRBV6-1
J gene: TRBJ2-1

CDR3 DNA: TGCAGCGTTGGGGACAGCAAATATTTT
CDR3 protein: CSVGDSKYF
D gene: TRBD1
clone size: -
V gene: TRBV29-1
J gene: TRBJ1-3

CDR3 DNA: TGTGCCAGCAGTGAAATCGGAAAACTGTTTTTT
CDR3 protein: CASSEIGKLFF
D gene: -
clone size: once
V gene: TRBV6-1
J gene: TRBJ1-4

CDR3 DNA: TGTGCCAGCTCACCTATTTTGGCAGGAGGAACAGATACGCAGTATTTT
CDR3 protein: CASSPILAGGTDTQYF
D gene: -
clone size: -
V gene: TRBV18
J gene: TRBJ2-3

CDR3 DNA: TGTGCCTGGGGACAGGGAGCCAAAAACATTCAGTACTTC
CDR3 protein: CAWGQGAKNIQYF
D gene: TRBD1
clone size: -
V gene: TRBV30
J gene: TRBJ2-4

CDR3 DNA: TGCAGCGTTGAAGATTTGAGAAGGGGTGGCTACACCTTC
CDR3 protein: CSVEDLRRGGYTF
D gene: -
clone size: -
V gene: TRBV29-1
J gene: TRBJ1-2

CDR3 DNA: TGTGCCAGCAGTGAAAACAGACAGAACACTGAAGCTTTCTTT
CDR3 protein: CASSENRQNTEAFF
D gene: -
clone size: -
V gene: TRBV6-5
J gene: TRBJ1-1

CDR3 DNA: TGTGCCAGCAGCCATGGACAGTCCAGCTCCTACAATGAGCAGTTCTTC
CDR3 protein: CASSHGQSSSYNEQFF
D gene: -
clone size: -
V gene: TRBV13
J gene: TRBJ2-1